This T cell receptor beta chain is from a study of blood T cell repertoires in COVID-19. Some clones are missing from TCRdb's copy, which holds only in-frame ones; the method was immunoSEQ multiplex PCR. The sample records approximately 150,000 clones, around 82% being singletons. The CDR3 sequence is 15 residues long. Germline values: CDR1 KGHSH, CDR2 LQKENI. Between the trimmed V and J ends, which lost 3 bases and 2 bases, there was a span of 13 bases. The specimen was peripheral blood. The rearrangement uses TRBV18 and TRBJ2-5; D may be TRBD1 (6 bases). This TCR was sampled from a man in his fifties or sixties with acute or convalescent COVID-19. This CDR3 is CASSPPGQQQETQYF. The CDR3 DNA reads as TGTGCCAGCTCACCGCCCGGACAGCAGCAAGAGACCCAGTACTTC.